This T cell receptor (beta chain) was captured by sequencing in a study of shared clonotypes between healthy human individuals. V gave up 11 bases and J gave up 7 bases; unmatched junction bases: 10. CDR3 size: 14 residues. The germline CDR1 and CDR2 sequences are SEHNR and FQNEAQ (reference sequence). Method: immunoSEQ multiplex PCR; TCRdb's copy keeps in-frame clones and lacks some. The sample lists more than 550,000 clones, 72% occurring once. To note about this clone: Within the sample, other DNA sequences also encode this same CDR3.

The TCR originated in a young woman in good health. Sequencing was carried out using memory CD4+ T cells sorted from blood. The subset is: CD45RA-negative fraction. The chain employs TRBV7-9 and TRBJ2-2, with TRBD1 matching over 10 bases. The CDR3 loop reads CAFDGTGAIGELFF. CDR3 coding DNA: TGTGCCTTCGATGGGACAGGGGCTATCGGGGAGCTGTTTTTT.